A selection of T cell receptor beta chains follows, all from one sample in a study of blood T cell repertoires in COVID-19. The table came from immunoSEQ multiplex PCR; TCRdb's copy has only in-frame clones and leaves some out. This table holds some 45,000 clones, around 85% found once. Sequencing was performed on peripheral blood. These receptors all stem from an elderly woman with acute or convalescent COVID-19. CDR3s include the opening cysteine and the closing phenylalanine or tryptophan. D genes are given only for firm matches. Clone size is shown for a subset of rows, as once, few, many or a class of expanded clone.

V gene	D gene	J gene	clone size	CDR3 protein	CDR3 DNA
TRBV27	.	TRBJ1-1	few	CASSLWPGITEAFF	TGTGCCAGCAGTTTATGGCCAGGGATCACTGAAGCTTTCTTT
TRBV5-1	TRBD2	TRBJ2-7	.	CASSLTAGAYEQYF	TGCGCCAGCAGCTTGACAGCGGGAGCTTACGAGCAGTACTTC
TRBV4-2	TRBD1	TRBJ2-7	.	CASSPDRGSYEQYF	TGTGCCAGCAGCCCGGACAGGGGGTCCTACGAGCAGTACTTC
TRBV5-1	TRBD1	TRBJ2-5	few	CASSLGGGGSSQETQYF	TGCGCCAGCAGCTTGGGAGGGGGCGGATCGAGTCAAGAGACCCAGTACTTC
TRBV19	TRBD2	TRBJ2-2	.	CASSIGLAGVGGELFF	TGTGCCAGTAGTATAGGGCTAGCGGGAGTCGGCGGGGAGCTGTTTTTT
TRBV5-1	TRBD1	TRBJ1-3	.	CASSYGQGGNTIYF	TGCGCCAGCAGCTATGGACAGGGTGGAAACACCATATATTTT
TRBV6-6	TRBD2	TRBJ2-7	.	CASSEPGLGKDEQYF	TGTGCCAGCAGCGAACCGGGACTAGGGAAGGACGAGCAGTACTTC
TRBV11-2	.	TRBJ2-3	once	CASSSTRGTTDTQYF	TGTGCCAGCAGCTCCACGCGGGGAACCACAGATACGCAGTATTTT
TRBV21-1	.	TRBJ2-3	.	CASSKDSPTGGRADTQYF	TGTGCCAGCAGCAAAGACTCCCCAACGGGAGGGAGGGCAGATACGCAGTATTTT
TRBV11-2	TRBD2	TRBJ2-1	.	CASSLEGGSPYNEQFF	TGTGCCAGCAGCTTAGAAGGCGGGAGCCCCTACAATGAGCAGTTCTTC
TRBV5-6	.	TRBJ2-2	.	CASSFGKSGDTGELFF	TGTGCCAGCAGCTTTGGCAAATCTGGAGACACCGGGGAGCTGTTTTTT
TRBV5-1	TRBD1	TRBJ2-5	.	CASSDTTGFRPGQETQYF	TGCGCCAGCAGCGATACGACAGGGTTTAGGCCGGGTCAAGAGACCCAGTACTTC
TRBV4-1	TRBD1	TRBJ1-1	few	CASSRTGQGNTEAFF	TGCGCCAGCAGCCGAACCGGACAGGGGAACACTGAAGCTTTCTTT
TRBV6-5	.	TRBJ2-7	.	CASSFGSSYEQYF	TGTGCCAGCAGTTTCGGTAGCTCCTACGAGCAGTACTTC
TRBV7-6	TRBD1	TRBJ1-5	.	CASSDGTGRSNQPQHF	TGTGCCAGCAGCGACGGGACAGGGCGTAGCAATCAGCCCCAGCATTTT
TRBV2	.	TRBJ1-6	.	CASREPQGPSPLHF	TGTGCCAGCAGGGAGCCCCAGGGCCCGTCACCCCTCCACTTT
TRBV5-1	.	TRBJ2-1	once	CASSLVAGKNEQFF	TGCGCCAGCAGCTTGGTGGCAGGGAAAAATGAGCAGTTCTTC
TRBV28	.	TRBJ2-1	.	CASSLEGVNEQFF	TGTGCCAGCAGTTTAGAGGGAGTTAATGAGCAGTTCTTC
TRBV12-2	.	TRBJ2-1	.	CASRFGLAPYNEQFF	TGTGCAAGTCGCTTCGGACTAGCGCCCTACAATGAGCAGTTCTTC
TRBV5-1	TRBD1	TRBJ2-2	once	CASGTDNTGELFF	TGCGCCAGCGGGACAGACAACACCGGGGAGCTGTTTTTT
TRBV3-1/TRBV3-2	.	TRBJ2-3	.	CASSLTGSSDTQYF	TGTGCCAGCAGCCTTACAGGGTCGTCAGATACGCAGTATTTT
TRBV10-3	TRBD2	TRBJ2-7	.	CAISTTSSSYEQYF	TGTGCCATCAGTACGACTAGCAGCTCCTACGAGCAGTACTTC
TRBV25-1	TRBD2	TRBJ2-1	.	CASSEGTSGNLANEQFF	TGTGCCAGCAGTGAAGGGACTAGCGGGAATCTGGCCAATGAGCAGTTCTTC
TRBV6-4	.	TRBJ1-2	.	CASSKTGVENYGYTF	TGTGCCAGCAGTAAGACAGGCGTGGAGAACTATGGCTACACCTTC
TRBV5-1	TRBD1	TRBJ2-2	.	CASSLGQGATVGELFF	TGCGCCAGCAGCTTGGGACAGGGGGCAACCGTCGGGGAGCTGTTTTTT
TRBV18	.	TRBJ2-1	.	CASSPPVTSEQFF	TGTGCCAGCTCACCACCGGTAACAAGTGAGCAGTTCTTC
TRBV3-1/TRBV3-2	.	TRBJ1-1	.	CASSLRGARNTEAFF	TGTGCCAGCAGCCTCCGCGGGGCCCGGAACACTGAAGCTTTCTTT
TRBV25-1	.	TRBJ2-3	.	CASSEKIASSTDTQYF	TGTGCCAGCAGTGAGAAAATAGCTTCGTCCACTGATACGCAGTATTTT
TRBV5-6	TRBD1	TRBJ1-1	.	CASSLTGGTEAFF	TGTGCCAGCAGCTTGACAGGGGGCACTGAAGCTTTCTTT
TRBV12-3/TRBV12-4	TRBD1	TRBJ1-6	few	CASRGTGSSPLHF	TGTGCCAGCAGAGGGACAGGGAGTTCTCCGCTCCACTTT
TRBV18	.	TRBJ2-1	.	CASSPPIWDLSYNEQFF	TGTGCCAGCTCACCTCCGATATGGGACTTATCCTACAATGAGCAGTTCTTC
TRBV3-1/TRBV3-2	TRBD2	TRBJ2-1	few	CASSQDPGGPYNEQFF	TGTGCCAGCAGCCAAGATCCGGGAGGGCCCTACAATGAGCAGTTCTTC
TRBV28	.	TRBJ2-5	few	CASSLTVPETQYF	TGTGCCAGCAGTTTAACGGTCCCGGAGACCCAGTACTTC
TRBV1	.	TRBJ2-3	.	CTNQGLAGVVDTQYF	TGCACCAACCAGGGACTAGCGGGAGTGGTAGATACGCAGTATTTT
TRBV20-1	.	TRBJ1-5	.	CSASFQNQPQHF	TGCAGTGCTAGTTTCCAGAATCAGCCCCAGCATTTT
TRBV4-1	TRBD2	TRBJ2-7	few	CASSKTSGSANEQYF	TGCGCCAGCAGCAAAACTAGCGGGAGTGCCAACGAGCAGTACTTC
TRBV27	TRBD1	TRBJ2-2	.	CASNRDSRTGELFF	TGTGCCAGCAATAGGGACAGTCGGACCGGGGAGCTGTTTTTT
TRBV20-1	.	TRBJ2-7	.	CSAVQTYEQYF	TGCAGTGCTGTACAAACCTACGAGCAGTACTTC
TRBV19	TRBD1	TRBJ1-1	.	CASSKGDRDTEAFF	TGTGCCAGTAGTAAGGGGGACAGGGATACTGAAGCTTTCTTT
TRBV7-8	.	TRBJ1-2	.	CASSPSVNRALFGYTF	TGTGCCAGCAGCCCATCAGTGAACAGGGCGCTATTTGGCTACACCTTC
TRBV6-6	.	TRBJ2-7	.	CASSRRDSVVSYEQYF	TGTGCCAGCAGCAGGCGGGACTCTGTAGTGTCCTACGAGCAGTACTTC
TRBV21-1	.	TRBJ2-1	.	CASSKARREAPYNEQFF	TGTGCCAGCAGCAAAGCGAGACGGGAGGCTCCGTACAATGAGCAGTTCTTC
TRBV2	.	TRBJ1-6	.	CASSPTAGAHSPLHF	TGTGCCAGCAGCCCCACTGCAGGGGCTCATTCACCCCTCCACTTT
TRBV27	.	TRBJ1-1	few	CASGGQLNTEAFF	TGTGCCAGCGGTGGACAGTTAAACACTGAAGCTTTCTTT
TRBV15	.	TRBJ2-2	.	CATSRDWQANTGELFF	TGTGCCACCAGCAGAGATTGGCAGGCGAACACCGGGGAGCTGTTTTTT
TRBV5-1	.	TRBJ1-1	.	CASSLALDSEAFF	TGCGCCAGCAGCTTGGCCCTAGACAGTGAAGCTTTCTTT
TRBV27	TRBD1	TRBJ1-4	.	CASRPKPQDRGEKLFF	TGTGCCAGCAGACCGAAACCCCAGGACAGGGGAGAAAAACTGTTTTTT
TRBV7-9	.	TRBJ1-2	once	CASSFGQGGIYGYTF	.
TRBV10-3	.	TRBJ1-1	.	CAISEGGHLTSGEAFF	TGTGCCATCAGTGAGGGGGGACACCTGACTTCGGGGGAAGCTTTCTTT
TRBV27	TRBD1	TRBJ2-7	.	CASSLIDPGQGVSGYEQYF	TGTGCCAGCAGTTTGATTGACCCGGGACAGGGGGTTTCGGGATACGAGCAGTACTTC
TRBV4-2	TRBD1	TRBJ2-4	.	CASSSRTGARNIQYF	TGTGCCAGCAGCTCCCGGACAGGGGCTAGAAACATTCAGTACTTC
TRBV27	TRBD1	TRBJ1-1	.	CASSLQEPRDRGIGAFF	TGTGCCAGCAGTTTACAGGAACCCCGGGACAGGGGGATAGGAGCTTTCTTT
TRBV11-2	TRBD2	TRBJ2-3	.	CASSAGLAGVDTQYF	TGTGCCAGCAGCGCCGGACTAGCGGGAGTAGATACGCAGTATTTT
TRBV10-3	TRBD1	TRBJ2-1	.	CAIKLGTGGDSGYNEQFF	TGTGCCATCAAGCTAGGGACAGGGGGCGATAGTGGTTACAATGAGCAGTTCTTC